This T cell receptor beta chain was sequenced during a study of CD8+CD57+ T cells in acquired aplastic anemia (dated 2018 in TCRdb). Some background on the complete study: DNA extracted from sorted CD4+ and CD8+ cells had a mean of roughly 3.4 ug, with a range of roughly 0.18 to 27.4 ug. CD8+CD57+ expansion was defined as frequency above the mean frequency observed in healthy subjects.

Points the paper makes about the study in general: About 28 CD8+ CDR3 sequences were found in both patients and controls but appeared to be highly expressed in patients and within the immunodominant clones of the patients. No significant difference in CD8+ Simpson's diversity was found between patients and healthy controls (P=0.060).

Expansion of CD8+CD57+ cells had been shown by flow cytometry in the patients chosen for sequencing. Every patient had severe acquired aplastic anemia, diagnosed using the International Study of Aplastic Anemia and Agranulocytosis and Camitta criteria. Patients had received no therapy at the time of blood sampling. In this study, sorted CD4+ and CD8+ T cells from the blood of healthy subjects and of severe aplastic anemia patients had their TCR repertoires deep-sequenced. In the USA, patient enrollment took place under clinicaltrials.gov protocols 00001620, 01623167, 00001397, 00071045, 00081523 and 00961064. Ficoll-Paque density gradient centrifugation was used to isolate peripheral blood mononuclear cells. Before DNA extraction, CD4+ and CD8+ T cells were sorted by FACS or by magnetic beads. Notes on this clonotype: The antigen it binds to is not known. Per-base quality was not reported, and no clone a single base away is much larger than it.

CDR1 and CDR2, looked up from the germline V gene, are SQVTM and ANQGSEA. Unmatched junction bases come to 7, with V trimmed by 6 bases and J by 6 bases. Taken from cysteine to phenylalanine, the CDR3 has 12 residues. Only CDR3 DNA is held: 36 bases, read in frame from base 1. Genomic DNA served as template for TCR beta VDJ combination and CDR3 sequence profiling. TCR repertoire sequencing was run on an Illumina HiSeq 2000. In the source study's methods: TRBV/TRBJ rearrangement plots, CDR3 size and DJ length profiles, and Simpson's diversity index were used to assess repertoires. The most abundant DNA sequence in the deep sequencing data was defined as the immunodominant clone. CDR3 amino acid sequences were screened for sharing across subjects and were compared with published repertoires and the VDJdb database. Using fastp at Q25 and MiXCR, TCRdb reprocessed the public reads and kept productive beta chains. Entries are consolidated by CDR3 protein sequence, retaining the most common genes and DNA. The V and J calls here are based on TCRdb, not the publication. The sample has approximately 57,000 distinct CDR3 sequences on record, around 50% of them singletons. The ten largest clones capture approximately 15% of the sample.

The receptor comes from a human donor with aplastic anemia. Sequencing was performed on sorted CD4+, CD8+, or CD8+CD57+ T cells (not recorded which) from PBMCs. The V and J genes are TRBV29-1 and TRBJ1-2; 7 of the junction bases match TRBD1. The CDR3 here reads CSVRTGVDGYTF. The nucleotide sequence is TGCAGCGTCCGAACAGGGGTGGATGGCTACACCTTC.